This T cell receptor beta chain is drawn from a study of T cell changes during pregnancy in multiple sclerosis. Sequencing used immunoSEQ multiplex PCR; TCRdb keeps in-frame clones, though not all of them. The table shows tens of thousands of clones, with approximately 92% occurring only once. The CDR3 is 14 residues long. CDR1 is MNHNY, CDR2 SVGAGI, per germline (reference sequence). Trimming took 7 bases from V and 8 from J, leaving 20 bases between them. Sequences were derived from CD8+ T cells from peripheral blood mononuclear cells, sampled after pregnancy. This sequence was found in a female donor with multiple sclerosis, enrolled in a pregnancy study. The chain carries TRBV6-6 and TRBJ1-2; D is unclear. The CDR3 nucleotides read TGTGCCAGCACCTTCTCCCCCCCGGGAGGCGGCTACACCTTC. Translation: CASTFSPPGGGYTF.